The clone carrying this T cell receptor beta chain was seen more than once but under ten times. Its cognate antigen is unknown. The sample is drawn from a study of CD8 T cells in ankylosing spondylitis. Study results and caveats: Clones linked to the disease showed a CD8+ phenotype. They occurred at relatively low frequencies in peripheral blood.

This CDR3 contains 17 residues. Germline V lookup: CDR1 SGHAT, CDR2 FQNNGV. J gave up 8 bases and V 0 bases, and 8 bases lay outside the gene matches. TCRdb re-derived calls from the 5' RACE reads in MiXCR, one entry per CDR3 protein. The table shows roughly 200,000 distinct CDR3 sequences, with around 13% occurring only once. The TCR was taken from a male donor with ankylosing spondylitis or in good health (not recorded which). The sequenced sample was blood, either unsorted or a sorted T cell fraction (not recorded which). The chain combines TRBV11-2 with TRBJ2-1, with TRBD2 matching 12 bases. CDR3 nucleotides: TGTGCCAGCAGCTTAGATCCTAGCGGGAGGGCCTTCCATGAGCAGTTCTTC. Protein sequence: CASSLDPSGRAFHEQFF.